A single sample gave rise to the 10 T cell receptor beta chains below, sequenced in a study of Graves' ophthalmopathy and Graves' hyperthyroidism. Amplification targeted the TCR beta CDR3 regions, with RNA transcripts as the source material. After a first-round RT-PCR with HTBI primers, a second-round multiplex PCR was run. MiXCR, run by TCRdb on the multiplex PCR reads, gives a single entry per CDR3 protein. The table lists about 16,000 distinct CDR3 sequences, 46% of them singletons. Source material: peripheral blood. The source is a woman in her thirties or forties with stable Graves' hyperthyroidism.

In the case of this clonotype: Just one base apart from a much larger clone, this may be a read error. The CDR3 DNA is TGTGCCAGCAGTTTTGGGGGTCTGAGGGACGAGCAGTGCTTC. Translated: CASSFGGLRDEQCF. The chain joins TRBV12-3 or TRBV12-4 to TRBJ2-7; either TRBD1 or TRBD2 may supply D (5 bases each). The CDR3 has 14 amino acids.

This chain's CDR3 is CASSFDLSDNEQFF. The DNA for the CDR3 is TGTGCCAGCAGTTTTGACCTCTCTGACAATGAGCAGTTCTTC. This sequence joins TRBV28 and TRBJ2-1; D is undetermined. Germline V lookup: CDR1 MDHEN, CDR2 SYDVKM. The CDR3 has 14 amino acids. Trimming pared 3 bases from V and 5 bases from J, leaving 11 bases between.

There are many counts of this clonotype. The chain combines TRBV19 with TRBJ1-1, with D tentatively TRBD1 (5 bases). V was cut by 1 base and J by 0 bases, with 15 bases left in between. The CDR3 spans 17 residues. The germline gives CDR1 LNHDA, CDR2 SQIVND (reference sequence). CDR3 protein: CASSIGFGGAMNTEAFF. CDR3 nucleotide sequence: TGTGCCAGTAGTATAGGTTTCGGGGGTGCCATGAACACTGAAGCTTTCTTT.

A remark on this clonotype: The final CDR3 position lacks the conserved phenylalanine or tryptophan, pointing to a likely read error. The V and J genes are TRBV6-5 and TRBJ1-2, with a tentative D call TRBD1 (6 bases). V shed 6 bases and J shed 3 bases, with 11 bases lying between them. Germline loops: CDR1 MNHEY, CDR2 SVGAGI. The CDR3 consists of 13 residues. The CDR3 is CASSRQADYGYTV. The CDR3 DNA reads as TGTGCCAGCAGCCGACAGGCTGACTATGGCTACACCGTC.

The CDR3, as DNA: TGTGCCAGTGGTGGGAGGCTTAGCGCAGATACGCAGTATTTT. Translating it yields CASGGRLSADTQYF. The rearrangement links TRBV7-2 to TRBJ2-3, with D perhaps matching TRBD2 (6 bases). Looked up from germline, CDR1 is SGHTA and CDR2 is FQGNSA. The CDR3 contains 14 residues. The ends were cut back, 9 bases at V and 4 bases at J, with 17 bases in the middle.

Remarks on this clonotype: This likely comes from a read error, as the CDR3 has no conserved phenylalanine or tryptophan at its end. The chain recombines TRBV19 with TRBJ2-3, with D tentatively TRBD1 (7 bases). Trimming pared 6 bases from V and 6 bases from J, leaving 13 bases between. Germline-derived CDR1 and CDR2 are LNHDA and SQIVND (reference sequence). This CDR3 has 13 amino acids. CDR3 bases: TGTGCCAGTAGCAAACAGGGGACTGATACGCAGTATTTA. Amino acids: CASSKQGTDTQYL.

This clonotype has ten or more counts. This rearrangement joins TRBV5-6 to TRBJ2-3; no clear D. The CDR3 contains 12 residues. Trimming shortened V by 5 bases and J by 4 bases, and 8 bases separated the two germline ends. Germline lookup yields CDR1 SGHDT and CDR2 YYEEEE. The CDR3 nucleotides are TGTGCCAGCAGTCTGATGTCAGATACGCAGTATTTT. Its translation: CASSLMSDTQYF. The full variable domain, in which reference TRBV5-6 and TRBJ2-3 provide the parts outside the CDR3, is DAGVTQSPTHLIKTRGQQVTLRCSPKSGHDTVSWYQQALGQGPQFIFQYYEEEERQRGNFPDRFSGHQFPNYSSELNVNALLLGDSALYLCASSLMSDTQYFGPGTRLTVL.

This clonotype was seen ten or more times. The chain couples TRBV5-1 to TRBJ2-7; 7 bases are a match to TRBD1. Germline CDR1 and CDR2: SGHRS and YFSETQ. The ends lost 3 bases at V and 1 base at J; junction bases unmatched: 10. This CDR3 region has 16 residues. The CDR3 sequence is CASSYRTGGASYEQYF. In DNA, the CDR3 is TGCGCCAGCAGCTACAGGACAGGTGGTGCATCCTACGAGCAGTACTTC.

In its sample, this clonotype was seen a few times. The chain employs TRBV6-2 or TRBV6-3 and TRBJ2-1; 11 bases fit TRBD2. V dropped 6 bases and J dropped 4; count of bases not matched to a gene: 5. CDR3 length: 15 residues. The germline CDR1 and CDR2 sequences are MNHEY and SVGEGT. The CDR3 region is CASRRTSGSYNEQFF. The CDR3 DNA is TGTGCCAGCAGGCGGACTAGCGGGTCATACAATGAGCAGTTCTTC.

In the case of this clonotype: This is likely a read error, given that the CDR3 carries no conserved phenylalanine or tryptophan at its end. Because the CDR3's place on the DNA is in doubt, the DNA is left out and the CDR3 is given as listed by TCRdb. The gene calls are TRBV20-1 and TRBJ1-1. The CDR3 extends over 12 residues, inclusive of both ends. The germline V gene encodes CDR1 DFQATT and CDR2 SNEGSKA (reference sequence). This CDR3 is CSASKVNTEAFL.